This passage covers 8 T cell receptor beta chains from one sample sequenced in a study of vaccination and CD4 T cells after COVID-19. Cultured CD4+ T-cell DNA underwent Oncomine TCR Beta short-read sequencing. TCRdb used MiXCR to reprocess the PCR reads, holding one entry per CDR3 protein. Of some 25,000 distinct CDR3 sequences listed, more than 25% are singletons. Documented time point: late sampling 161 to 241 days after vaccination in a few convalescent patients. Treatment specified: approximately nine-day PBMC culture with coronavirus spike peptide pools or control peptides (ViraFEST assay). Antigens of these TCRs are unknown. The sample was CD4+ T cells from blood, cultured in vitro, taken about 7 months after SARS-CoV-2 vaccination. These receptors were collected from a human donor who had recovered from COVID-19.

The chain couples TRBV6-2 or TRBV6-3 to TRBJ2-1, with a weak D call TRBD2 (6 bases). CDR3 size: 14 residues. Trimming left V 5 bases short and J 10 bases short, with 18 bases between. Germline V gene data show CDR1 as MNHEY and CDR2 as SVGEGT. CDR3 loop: CASSAPGRGREQFF. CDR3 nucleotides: TGTGCCAGCAGTGCACCTGGGCGGGGCCGGGAGCAGTTCTTC.

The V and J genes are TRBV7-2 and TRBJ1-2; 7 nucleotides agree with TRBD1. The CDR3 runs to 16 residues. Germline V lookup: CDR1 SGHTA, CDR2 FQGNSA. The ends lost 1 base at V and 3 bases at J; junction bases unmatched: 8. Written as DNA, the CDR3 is TGTGCCAGCAGCTTAGGCCAGGGGGGGACGCACTATGGCTACACCTTC. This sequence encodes CASSLGQGGTHYGYTF.

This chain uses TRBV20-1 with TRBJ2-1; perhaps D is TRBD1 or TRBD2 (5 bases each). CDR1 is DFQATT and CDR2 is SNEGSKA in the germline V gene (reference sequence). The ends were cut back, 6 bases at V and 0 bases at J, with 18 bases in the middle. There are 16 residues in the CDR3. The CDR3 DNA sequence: TGCAGTGCCGTATTACGGGGCCGTTCCTCCTACAATGAGCAGTTCTTC. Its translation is CSAVLRGRSSYNEQFF.

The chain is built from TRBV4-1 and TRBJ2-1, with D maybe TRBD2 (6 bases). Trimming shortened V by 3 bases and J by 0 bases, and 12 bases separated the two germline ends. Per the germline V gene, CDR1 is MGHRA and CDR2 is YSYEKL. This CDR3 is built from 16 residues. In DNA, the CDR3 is TGCGCCAGCAGCCAGTATAGCGGTAGCTCCTACAATGAGCAGTTCTTC. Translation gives CASSQYSGSSYNEQFF.

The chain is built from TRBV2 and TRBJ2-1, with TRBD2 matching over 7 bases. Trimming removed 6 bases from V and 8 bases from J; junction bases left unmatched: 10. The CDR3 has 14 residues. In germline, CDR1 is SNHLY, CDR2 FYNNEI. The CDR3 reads CASSPPGLLDEQFF. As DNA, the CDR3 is TGTGCCAGCAGCCCACCGGGACTACTCGATGAGCAGTTCTTC.

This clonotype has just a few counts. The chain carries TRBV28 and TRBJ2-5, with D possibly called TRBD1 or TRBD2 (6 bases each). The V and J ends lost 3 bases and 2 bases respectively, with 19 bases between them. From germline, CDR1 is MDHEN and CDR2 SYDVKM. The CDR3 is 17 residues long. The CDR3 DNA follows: TGTGCCAGCAGTTTTAAATGGGGGGCACTAACTCAAGAGACCCAGTACTTC. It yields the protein CASSFKWGALTQETQYF.

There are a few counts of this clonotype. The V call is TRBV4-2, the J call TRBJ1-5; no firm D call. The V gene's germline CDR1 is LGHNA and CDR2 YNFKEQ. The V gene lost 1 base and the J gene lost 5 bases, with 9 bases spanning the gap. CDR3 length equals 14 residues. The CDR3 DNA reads TGTGCCAGCAGCCAAGGGCCGGGCTATCAGCCCCAGCATTTT. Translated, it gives CASSQGPGYQPQHF.

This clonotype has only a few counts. The chain's CDR3 is CASSPPDTEAFF. The CDR3 DNA follows: TGTGCCAGCAGCCCCCCGGACACTGAAGCTTTCTTT. The genes are TRBV6-1 and TRBJ1-1, with D uncertain. Per germline, CDR1 MNHNS and CDR2 SASEGT. The CDR3 has 12 residues. The V and J ends lost 6 bases and 3 bases respectively, with 8 bases between them.